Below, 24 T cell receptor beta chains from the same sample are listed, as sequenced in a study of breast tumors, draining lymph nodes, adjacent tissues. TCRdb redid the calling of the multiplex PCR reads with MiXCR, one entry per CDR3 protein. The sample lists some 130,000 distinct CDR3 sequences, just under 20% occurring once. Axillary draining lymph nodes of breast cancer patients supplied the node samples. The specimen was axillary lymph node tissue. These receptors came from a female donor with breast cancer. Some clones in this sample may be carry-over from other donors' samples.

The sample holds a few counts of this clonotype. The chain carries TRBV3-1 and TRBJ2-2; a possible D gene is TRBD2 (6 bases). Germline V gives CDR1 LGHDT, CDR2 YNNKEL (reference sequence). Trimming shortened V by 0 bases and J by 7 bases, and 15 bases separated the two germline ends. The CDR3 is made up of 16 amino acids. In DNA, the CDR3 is TGTGCCAGCAGCCAAGATCCAGGTGGGAGGATCGGGGAGCTGTTTTTT. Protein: CASSQDPGGRIGELFF.

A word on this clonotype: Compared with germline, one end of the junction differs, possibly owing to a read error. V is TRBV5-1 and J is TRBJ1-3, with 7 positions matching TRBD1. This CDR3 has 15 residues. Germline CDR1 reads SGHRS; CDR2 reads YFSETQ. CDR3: CASSLDRGTGKTIYF. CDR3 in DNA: TGCGCCAGCAGCTTGGACAGGGGAACTGGAAAGACCATATATTTT.

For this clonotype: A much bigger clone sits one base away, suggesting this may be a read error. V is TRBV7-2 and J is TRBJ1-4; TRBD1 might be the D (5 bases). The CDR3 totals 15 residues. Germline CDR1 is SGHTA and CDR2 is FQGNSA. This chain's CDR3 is CAGSLVGRVNEKLFF. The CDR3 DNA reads TGTGCCGGCAGCTTAGTGGGCAGGGTGAATGAAAAACTGTTTTTT.

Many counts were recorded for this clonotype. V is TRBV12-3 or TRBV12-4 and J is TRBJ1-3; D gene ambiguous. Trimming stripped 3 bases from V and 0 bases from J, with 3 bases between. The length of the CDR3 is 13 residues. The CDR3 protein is CASSFGSGNTIYF. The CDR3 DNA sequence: TGTGCCAGCAGTTTTGGCTCTGGAAACACCATATATTTT.

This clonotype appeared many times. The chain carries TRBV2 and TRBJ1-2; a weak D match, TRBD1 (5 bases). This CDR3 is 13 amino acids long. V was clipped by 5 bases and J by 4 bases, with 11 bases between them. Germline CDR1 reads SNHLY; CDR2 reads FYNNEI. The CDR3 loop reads CASSPDSLYGYTF. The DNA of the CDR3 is TGTGCCAGCAGTCCCGACAGCCTCTATGGCTACACCTTC.

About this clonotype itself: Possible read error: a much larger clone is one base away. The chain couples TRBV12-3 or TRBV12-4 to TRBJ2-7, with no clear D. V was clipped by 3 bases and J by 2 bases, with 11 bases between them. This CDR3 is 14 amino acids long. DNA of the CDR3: TGTGCCAGCAGTTTTTTCGAAGGAGCCTACGAGCAGTACTTC. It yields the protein CASSFFEGAYEQYF.

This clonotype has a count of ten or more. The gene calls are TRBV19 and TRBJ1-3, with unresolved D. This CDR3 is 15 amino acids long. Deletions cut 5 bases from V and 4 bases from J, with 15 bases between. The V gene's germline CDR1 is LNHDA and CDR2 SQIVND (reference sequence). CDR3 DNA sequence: TGTGCCAGTAGTGTACCTCGAGGGAGAGGAAACACCATATATTTT. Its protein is CASSVPRGRGNTIYF.

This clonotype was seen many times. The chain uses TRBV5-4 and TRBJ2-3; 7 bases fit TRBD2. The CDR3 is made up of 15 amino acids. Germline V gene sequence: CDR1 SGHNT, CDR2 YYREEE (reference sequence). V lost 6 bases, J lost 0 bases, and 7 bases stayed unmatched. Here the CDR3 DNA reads TGTGCCAGCACCTTCGGCGGGGGAAGCACAGATACGCAGTATTTT. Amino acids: CASTFGGGSTDTQYF.

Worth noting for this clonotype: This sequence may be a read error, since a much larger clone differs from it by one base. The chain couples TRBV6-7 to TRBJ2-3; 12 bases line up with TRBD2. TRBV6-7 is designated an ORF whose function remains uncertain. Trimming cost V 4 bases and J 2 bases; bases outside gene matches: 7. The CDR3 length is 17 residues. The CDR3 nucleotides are TGTGCCAGCAGTTTGATAGGACTAGCGGGAACCACAGATACGCAGTATTTT. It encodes CASSLIGLAGTTDTQYF.

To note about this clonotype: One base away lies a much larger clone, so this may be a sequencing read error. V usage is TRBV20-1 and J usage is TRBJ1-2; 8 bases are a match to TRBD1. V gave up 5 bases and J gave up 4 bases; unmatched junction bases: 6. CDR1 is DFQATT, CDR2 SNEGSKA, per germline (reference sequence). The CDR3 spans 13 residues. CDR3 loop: CSAGATGVYGYTF. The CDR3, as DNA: TGCAGTGCTGGAGCGACAGGGGTCTATGGCTACACCTTC.

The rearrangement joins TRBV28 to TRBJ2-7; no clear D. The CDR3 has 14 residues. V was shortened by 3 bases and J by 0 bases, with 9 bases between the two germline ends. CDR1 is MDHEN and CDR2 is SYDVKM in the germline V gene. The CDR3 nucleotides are TGTGCCAGCAGTTTTCTAGGTTCCTCCTACGAGCAGTACTTC. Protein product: CASSFLGSSYEQYF.

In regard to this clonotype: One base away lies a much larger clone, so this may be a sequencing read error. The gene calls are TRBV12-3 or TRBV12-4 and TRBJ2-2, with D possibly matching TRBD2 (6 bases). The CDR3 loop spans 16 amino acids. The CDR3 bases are TGTGCCAGCAGGGTGAGCGGGCGGACGAACACCGGGGGGCTGTTTTTT. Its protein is CASRVSGRTNTGGLFF.

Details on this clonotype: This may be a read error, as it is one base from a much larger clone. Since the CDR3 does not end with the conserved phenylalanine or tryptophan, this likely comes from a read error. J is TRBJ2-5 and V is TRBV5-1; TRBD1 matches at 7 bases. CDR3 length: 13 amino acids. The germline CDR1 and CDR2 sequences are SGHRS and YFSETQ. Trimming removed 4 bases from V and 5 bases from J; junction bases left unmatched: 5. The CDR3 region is CASSQGVGETQYS. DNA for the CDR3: TGCGCCAGCAGCCAGGGGGTAGGGGAGACCCAGTACTCC.

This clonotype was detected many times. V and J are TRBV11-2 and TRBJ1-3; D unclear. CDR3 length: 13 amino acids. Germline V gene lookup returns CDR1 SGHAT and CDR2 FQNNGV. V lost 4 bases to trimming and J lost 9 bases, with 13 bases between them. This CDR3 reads CASSSQNLATIYF. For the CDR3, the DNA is TGTGCCAGCAGCTCCCAGAATTTGGCCACCATATATTTT.

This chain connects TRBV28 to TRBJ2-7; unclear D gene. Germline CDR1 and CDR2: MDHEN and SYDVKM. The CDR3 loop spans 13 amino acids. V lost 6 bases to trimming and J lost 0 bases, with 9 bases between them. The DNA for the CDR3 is TGTGCCAGCAGCCCGACCGGCTCCTACGAGCAGTACTTC. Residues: CASSPTGSYEQYF.

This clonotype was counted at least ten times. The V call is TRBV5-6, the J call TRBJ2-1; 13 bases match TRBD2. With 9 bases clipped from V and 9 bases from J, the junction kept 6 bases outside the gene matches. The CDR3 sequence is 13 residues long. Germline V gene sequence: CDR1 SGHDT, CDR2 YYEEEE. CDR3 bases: TGTGCCACTGTACTAGCGGGGGGGACTGAGCAGTTCTTC. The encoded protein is CATVLAGGTEQFF.

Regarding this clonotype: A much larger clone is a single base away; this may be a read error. CDR3 DNA: TGTGCCAGTAGCCTACCGAGACAGGGGGCAGATACGCAGTATTTT. Its protein is CASSLPRQGADTQYF. V usage is TRBV19 and J usage is TRBJ2-3; the match to TRBD1 covers 9 bases. The V and J ends lost 6 bases and 4 bases, in that order; junction bases with no gene match: 8. This CDR3 has 15 amino acids. CDR1 and CDR2 from the germline V gene are LNHDA and SQIVND (reference sequence).

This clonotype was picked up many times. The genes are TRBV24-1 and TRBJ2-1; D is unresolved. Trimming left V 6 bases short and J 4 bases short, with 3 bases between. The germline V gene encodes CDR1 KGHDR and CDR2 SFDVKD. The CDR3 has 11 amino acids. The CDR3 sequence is CATSHYNEQFF. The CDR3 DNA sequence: TGTGCCACCAGTCATTACAATGAGCAGTTCTTC.

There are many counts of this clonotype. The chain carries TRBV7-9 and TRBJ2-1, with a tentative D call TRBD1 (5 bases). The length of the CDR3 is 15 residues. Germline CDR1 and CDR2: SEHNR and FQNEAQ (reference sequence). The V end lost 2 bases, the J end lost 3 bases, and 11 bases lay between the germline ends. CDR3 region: CASSLQGSIYNEQFF. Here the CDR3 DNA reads TGTGCCAGCAGCTTACAGGGAAGTATCTACAATGAGCAGTTCTTC.

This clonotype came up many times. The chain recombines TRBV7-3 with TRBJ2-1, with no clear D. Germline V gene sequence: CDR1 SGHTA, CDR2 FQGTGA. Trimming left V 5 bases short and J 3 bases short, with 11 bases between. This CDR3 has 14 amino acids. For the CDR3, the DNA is TGTGCCAGCAGCCCCGACGGTTTCTACAATGAGCAGTTCTTC. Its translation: CASSPDGFYNEQFF.

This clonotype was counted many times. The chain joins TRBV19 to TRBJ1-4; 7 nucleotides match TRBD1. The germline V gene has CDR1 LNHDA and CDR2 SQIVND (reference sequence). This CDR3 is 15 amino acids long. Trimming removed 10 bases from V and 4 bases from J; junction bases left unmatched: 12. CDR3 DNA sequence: TGTGCCACCAACACTCCCGGGACAGATAATGAAAAACTGTTTTTT. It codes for CATNTPGTDNEKLFF.

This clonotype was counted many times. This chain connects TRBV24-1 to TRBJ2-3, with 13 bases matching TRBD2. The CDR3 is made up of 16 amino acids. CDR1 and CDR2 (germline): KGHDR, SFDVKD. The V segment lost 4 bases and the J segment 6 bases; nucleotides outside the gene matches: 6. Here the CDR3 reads CATSEALAGGQDTQYF. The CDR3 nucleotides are TGTGCCACCAGTGAAGCACTAGCGGGGGGGCAGGATACGCAGTATTTT.

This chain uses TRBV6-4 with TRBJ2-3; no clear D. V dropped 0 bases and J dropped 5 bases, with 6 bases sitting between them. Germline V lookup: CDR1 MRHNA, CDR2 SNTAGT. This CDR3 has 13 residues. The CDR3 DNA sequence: TGTGCCAGCAGTGACTCTGTGGAAGATACGCAGTATTTT. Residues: CASSDSVEDTQYF.

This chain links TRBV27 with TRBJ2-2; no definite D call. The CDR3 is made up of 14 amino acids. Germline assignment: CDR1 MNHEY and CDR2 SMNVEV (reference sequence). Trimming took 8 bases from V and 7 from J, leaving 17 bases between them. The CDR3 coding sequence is TGTGCCAGCTGTCACCGCGAATGCGGCGGGGAGCTGTTTTTT. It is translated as CASCHRECGGELFF.